This passage covers 5 T cell receptor beta chains from one sample sequenced in a study of T cell repertoires in cytomegalovirus infection. TCRdb reprocessed the reads with MiXCR, giving one entry per CDR3 protein. The sample lists 160,000 or so distinct CDR3 sequences, around 24% seen once, with over 9.5% in the top ten. The sequenced sample was PBMCs. These receptors all come from a human donor in good health (CMV status not recorded). Some clones in this sample may be carry-over from other donors' samples.

J is TRBJ2-2 and V is TRBV19; 11 nucleotides match TRBD2. The CDR3 runs to 16 residues. J gave up 4 bases and V 6 bases, and 7 bases lay outside the gene matches. The germline V gene has CDR1 LNHDA and CDR2 SQIVND (reference sequence). In DNA form, the CDR3 reads TGTGCCAGTAGAGTAGCGGGGGGGCCGGCCACCGGGGAGCTGTTTTTT. It is translated as CASRVAGGPATGELFF.

This clonotype occurred many times. The J gene is TRBJ2-7, the V gene TRBV7-2; no clear D. Trimming took 8 bases from V and 1 from J, leaving 9 bases between them. Per the germline V gene, CDR1 is SGHTA and CDR2 is FQGNSA. This CDR3 has 12 amino acids. CDR3 bases: TGTGCCAGCGGCGTGACTTCCTACGAGCAGTACTTC. The encoded protein is CASGVTSYEQYF. The entire variable domain, with the rest obtained from reference TRBV7-2 and TRBJ2-7, is as follows: GAGVSQSPSNKVTEKGKDVELRCDPISGHTALYWYRQSLGQGLEFLIYFQGNSAPDKSGLPSDRFSAERTGGSVSTLTIQRTQQEDSAVYLCASGVTSYEQYFGPGTRLTVT.

This chain joins TRBV5-4 and TRBJ2-2; D uncertain. Trimming cost V 1 base and J 8 bases, with 3 bases left between them. CDR3 length equals 11 residues. In germline, CDR1 is SGHNT, CDR2 YYREEE (reference sequence). CDR3 nucleotide sequence: TGTGCCAGCAGCTTGCCGGGGGAGCTGTTTTTT. Translated: CASSLPGELFF. The variable domain in full, completed from reference TRBV5-4 and TRBJ2-2, reads ETGVTQSPTHLIKTRGQQVTLRCSSQSGHNTVSWYQQALGQGPQFIFQYYREEENGRGNFPPRFSGLQFPNYSSELNVNALELDDSALYLCASSLPGELFFGEGSRLTVL.

In this sample, this clonotype turned up a few times. The chain's CDR3 is CASSSGQRKETQYF. CDR3 in DNA: TGTGCCAGCAGCTCGGGACAGAGGAAAGAGACCCAGTACTTC. V usage is TRBV7-9 and J usage is TRBJ2-5, with 7 bases fitting TRBD1. CDR3 length equals 14 residues. After removal of 4 bases from V and 3 bases from J, the junction contained 5 bases not matched to a gene. Germline V CDR1 and CDR2: SEHNR, FQNEAQ (reference sequence).

The chain employs TRBV5-1 and TRBJ2-2; D ambiguous. Germline V CDR1 and CDR2: SGHRS, YFSETQ. The germline V and J ends were trimmed by 0 bases and 4 bases, with 16 bases remaining between them. This CDR3 comprises 17 residues. The CDR3 protein is CASSLDSLASFTGELFF. The DNA for the CDR3 is TGCGCCAGCAGCTTGGATAGCTTGGCTTCCTTCACCGGGGAGCTGTTTTTT.